This T cell receptor (beta chain) was captured by sequencing in a study of blood T cells in healthy people across ages. General study findings and limits: Total diversity from one million sequenced T cells was likely underestimated.

Then a second PCR, running roughly 7 to 12 cycles, was carried out with a sample-barcoded 5' primer and a J-beta primer mix. TCRdb called the 5' RACE reads again in MiXCR, with one record for every CDR3 protein. The sample includes hundreds of thousands of distinct CDR3 sequences, 35% to 50% seen only once; the top ten take 15% to 20%. On this clonotype: Its specificity is not known.

Peripheral blood was drawn, about 9.1 milliliters per donor. Researchers isolated at least 6.5 million PBMCs per sample. This sequence originates from an older man in good health. Sequenced: blood.

The CDR3 DNA is TGTGCCACCCTCAGCGGGAGATACAATGAGCAGTTCTTC. Translation gives CATLSGRYNEQFF. V usage is TRBV28 and J usage is TRBJ2-1; 8 bases align to TRBD2. V lost 10 bases, J lost 4 bases, and 6 bases stayed unmatched. Germline CDR1 and CDR2: MDHEN and SYDVKM. This CDR3 spans 13 amino acids.